This is a list of T cell receptor beta chains from one sample in a study of T cells in Graves' hyperthyroidism and ophthalmopathy. TCRdb re-called the multiplex PCR reads with MiXCR, one entry per CDR3 protein. The sample holds hundreds of thousands of distinct CDR3 sequences, 15% to 20% seen once. The source material was blood. These receptors all stem from a woman younger than 45 with Graves' hyperthyroidism. Both conserved end residues are part of each CDR3. A D gene is named only where the DNA matches it firmly. Clone size is shown for a subset of rows, as once, few, many or a class of expanded clone.

>TRBV15|TRBJ1-1|few|.
TGTGCCACCAGCAGCCACTCCCGGGACACTGAAGCTTTCTTT
CATSSHSRDTEAFF
>TRBV27|TRBJ2-4|.|.
TGTGCCAGCAGTTTATGGAGCGGTAAAAACATTCAGTACTTC
CASSLWSGKNIQYF
>TRBV6-2/TRBV6-3|TRBJ1-4|.|TRBD1
TGTGCCAGCAGGGAATCAGGGGGCAAAAAACTGTTTTTT
CASRESGGKKLFF
>TRBV20-1|TRBJ2-6|.|.
TGCAGTGCCAGGAGCTCTGGGGCCAACGTCCTGACTTTC
CSARSSGANVLTF
>TRBV7-2|TRBJ2-7|many|TRBD1
TGTGCCAGCAGCTCCTTCTTTAGCAGGGGGAGACCAACCTACGAGCAGTACTTC
CASSSFFSRGRPTYEQYF
>TRBV6-1|TRBJ1-5|few|.
TGTGCCAGCATGAGGACAATTAGCAATCAGCCCCAGCATTTT
CASMRTISNQPQHF
>TRBV12-3/TRBV12-4|TRBJ1-3|many|.
TGTGCCAGCAGTCCCACCCGACGAAACACCATATATTTT
CASSPTRRNTIYF
>TRBV20-1|TRBJ2-3|many|.
TGCAGTGCTAGAGCTCTGGGGGACCCCCAGGCCACGCAGTATTTT
CSARALGDPQATQYF
>TRBV7-8|TRBJ1-1|many|.
TGTGCCAGCAGCTTAGGGCGGCATGGTGAAGCTTTCTTT
CASSLGRHGEAFF
>TRBV13|TRBJ2-3|.|.
TGTGCCAGCACCCCCACCCACAGGCTCACAGATACGCAGTATTTT
CASTPTHRLTDTQYF